This TCR beta chain was sequenced in a study of blood T cell repertoires in COVID-19. Study information: Samples of COVID-19 (acute and convalescent) were obtained from the United States, Italy and Spain. T cells, B-cell-depleted T cells, or PBMCs supplied cDNA or gDNA.

In the authors' methods: It was from reference gene primer amplification that nucleated cell counts were estimated. TCRdb's table, derived via immunoSEQ multiplex PCR, lists solely in-frame clones and lacks some. V and J calls and clone size follow that table, whereas D and trimming were derived from the DNA. The sample consists of about 240,000 clones, around 88% of them appearing once. This clone showed up just once. CDR1 MNHEY and CDR2 SVGAGI come from the germline V gene. This CDR3 is built from 12 residues. Trimming shortened V by 4 bases and J by 7 bases, and 7 bases separated the two germline ends.

The sequenced material came from peripheral blood. V and J are TRBV6-5 and TRBJ1-4; D remains unclear. This TCR was recovered from a man aged 80 or over with acute or convalescent COVID-19. In DNA, the CDR3 is TGTGCCAGCAGTTTCCGGGGTGAAAAACTGTTTTTT. Residues: CASSFRGEKLFF.